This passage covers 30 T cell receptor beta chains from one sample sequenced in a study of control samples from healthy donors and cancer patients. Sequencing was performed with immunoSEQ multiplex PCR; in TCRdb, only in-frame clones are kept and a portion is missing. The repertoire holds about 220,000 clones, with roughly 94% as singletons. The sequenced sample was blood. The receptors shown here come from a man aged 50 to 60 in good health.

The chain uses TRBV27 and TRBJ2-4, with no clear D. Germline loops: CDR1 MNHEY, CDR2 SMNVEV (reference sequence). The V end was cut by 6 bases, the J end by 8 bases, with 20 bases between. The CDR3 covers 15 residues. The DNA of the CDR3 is TGTGCCAGCAGCCCGTTAATGCACGCCCTGGACATTCAGTACTTC. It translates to CASSPLMHALDIQYF.

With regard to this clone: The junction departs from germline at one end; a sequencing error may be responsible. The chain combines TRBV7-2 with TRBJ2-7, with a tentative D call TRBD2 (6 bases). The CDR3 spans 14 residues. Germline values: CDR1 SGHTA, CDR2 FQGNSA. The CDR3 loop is CASSLARSSYEQYF. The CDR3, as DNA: TGTGCCAGCAGCCTAGCGAGGAGCTCCTACGAGCAGTACTTC.

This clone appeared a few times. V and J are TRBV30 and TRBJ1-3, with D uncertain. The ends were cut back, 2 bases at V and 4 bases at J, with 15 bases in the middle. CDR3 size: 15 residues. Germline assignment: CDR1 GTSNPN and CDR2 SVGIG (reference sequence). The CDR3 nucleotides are TGTGCCTGGAGTCCCAGAGGCAGTAGAGGAAACACCATATATTTT. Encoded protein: CAWSPRGSRGNTIYF.

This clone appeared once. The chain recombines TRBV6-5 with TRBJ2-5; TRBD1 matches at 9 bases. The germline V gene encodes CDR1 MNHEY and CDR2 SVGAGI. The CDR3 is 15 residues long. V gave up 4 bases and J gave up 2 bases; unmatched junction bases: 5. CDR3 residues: CASSFSGTGQETQYF. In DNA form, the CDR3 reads TGTGCCAGCAGTTTTTCCGGGACAGGGCAAGAGACCCAGTACTTC.

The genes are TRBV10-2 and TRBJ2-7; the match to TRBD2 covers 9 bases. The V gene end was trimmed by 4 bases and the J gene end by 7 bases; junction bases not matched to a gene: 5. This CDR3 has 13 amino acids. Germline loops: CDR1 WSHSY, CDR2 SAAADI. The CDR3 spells CASSGAGGQEQYV. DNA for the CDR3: TGCGCCAGCAGTGGGGCGGGGGGGCAAGAGCAGTACGTC.

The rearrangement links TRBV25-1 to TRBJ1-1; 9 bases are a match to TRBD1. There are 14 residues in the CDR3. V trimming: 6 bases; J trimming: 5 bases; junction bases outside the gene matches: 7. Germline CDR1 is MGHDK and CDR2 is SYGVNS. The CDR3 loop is CASSSTGGWTEAFF. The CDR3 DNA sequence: TGTGCCAGCAGCTCGACAGGGGGTTGGACTGAAGCTTTCTTT.

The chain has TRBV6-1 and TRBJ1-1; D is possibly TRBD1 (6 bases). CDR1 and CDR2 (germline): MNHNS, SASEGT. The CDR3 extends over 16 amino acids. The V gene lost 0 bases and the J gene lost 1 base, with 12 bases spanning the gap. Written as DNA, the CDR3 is TGTGCCAGCAGTGAAGCGCTTTTGGACAGGAACACTGAAGCTTTCTTT. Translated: CASSEALLDRNTEAFF.

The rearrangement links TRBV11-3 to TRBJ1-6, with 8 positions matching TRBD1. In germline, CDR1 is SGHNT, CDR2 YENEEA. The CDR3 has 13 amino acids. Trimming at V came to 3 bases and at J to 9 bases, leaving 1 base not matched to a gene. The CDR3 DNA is TGTGCCAGCAGCTTTGACAGGGGTTCACCCCTCCACTTT. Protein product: CASSFDRGSPLHF.

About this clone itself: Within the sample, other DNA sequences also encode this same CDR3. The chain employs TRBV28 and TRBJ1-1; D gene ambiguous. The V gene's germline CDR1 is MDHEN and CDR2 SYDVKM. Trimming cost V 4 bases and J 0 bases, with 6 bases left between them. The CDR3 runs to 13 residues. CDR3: CASSSQVNTEAFF. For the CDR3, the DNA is TGTGCCAGCAGTTCCCAGGTGAACACTGAAGCTTTCTTT.

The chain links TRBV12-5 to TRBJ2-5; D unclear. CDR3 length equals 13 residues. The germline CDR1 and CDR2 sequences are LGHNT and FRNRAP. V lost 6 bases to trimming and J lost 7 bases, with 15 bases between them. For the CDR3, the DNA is TGTGCTAGTGGCCCCGACTCAAAAGGGACCCAGTACTTC. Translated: CASGPDSKGTQYF.

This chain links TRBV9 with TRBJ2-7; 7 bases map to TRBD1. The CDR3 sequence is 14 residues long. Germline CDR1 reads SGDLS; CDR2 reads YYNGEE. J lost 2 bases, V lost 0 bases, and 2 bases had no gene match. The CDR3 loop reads CASSVGTGTYEQYF. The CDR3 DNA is TGTGCCAGCAGCGTAGGGACAGGAACCTACGAGCAGTACTTC.

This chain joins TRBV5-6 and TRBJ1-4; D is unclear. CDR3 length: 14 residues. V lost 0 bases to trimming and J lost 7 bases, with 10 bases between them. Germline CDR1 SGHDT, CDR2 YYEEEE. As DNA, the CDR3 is TGTGCCAGCAGCTTGGGGGGTTACGGTGAAAAACTGTTTTTT. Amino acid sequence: CASSLGGYGEKLFF.

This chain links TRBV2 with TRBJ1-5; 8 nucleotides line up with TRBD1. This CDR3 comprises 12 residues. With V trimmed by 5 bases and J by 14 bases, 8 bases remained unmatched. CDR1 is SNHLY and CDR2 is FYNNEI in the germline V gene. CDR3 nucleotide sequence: TGTGCCAGCAGTCCGTGGACAGGGTCGAAGCATTTT. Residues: CASSPWTGSKHF.

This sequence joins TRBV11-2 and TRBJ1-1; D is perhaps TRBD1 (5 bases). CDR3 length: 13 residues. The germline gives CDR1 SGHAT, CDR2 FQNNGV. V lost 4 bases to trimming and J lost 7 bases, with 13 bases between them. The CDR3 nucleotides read TGTGCCAGCAGCTCGGACGCGGGGGGTGAAGCTTTCTTT. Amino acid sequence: CASSSDAGGEAFF.

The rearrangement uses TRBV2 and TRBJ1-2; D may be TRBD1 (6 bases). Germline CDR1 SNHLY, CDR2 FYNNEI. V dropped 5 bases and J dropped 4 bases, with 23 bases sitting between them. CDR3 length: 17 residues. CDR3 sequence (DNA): TGTGCCAGCAGTCTCGAACCCCGGACAGAGAGTTTCTATGGCTACACCTTC. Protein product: CASSLEPRTESFYGYTF.

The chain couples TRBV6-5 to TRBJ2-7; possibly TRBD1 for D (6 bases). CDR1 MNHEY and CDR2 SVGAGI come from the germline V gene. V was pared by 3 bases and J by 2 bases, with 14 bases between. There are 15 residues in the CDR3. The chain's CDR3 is CASSYQRQAAYEQYF. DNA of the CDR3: TGTGCCAGCAGTTATCAAAGACAGGCAGCCTACGAGCAGTACTTC.

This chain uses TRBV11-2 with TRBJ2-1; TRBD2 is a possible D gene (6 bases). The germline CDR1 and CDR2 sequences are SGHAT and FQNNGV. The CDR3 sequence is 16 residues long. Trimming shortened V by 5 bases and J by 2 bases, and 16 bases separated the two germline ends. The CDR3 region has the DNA TGTGCCAGCAGCCCCCCGGGGGTCCGTGCCTACAATGAGCAGTTCTTC. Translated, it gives CASSPPGVRAYNEQFF.

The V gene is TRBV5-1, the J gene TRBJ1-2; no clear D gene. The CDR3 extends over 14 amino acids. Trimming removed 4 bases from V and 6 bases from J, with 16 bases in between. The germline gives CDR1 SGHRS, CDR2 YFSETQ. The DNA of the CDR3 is TGCGCCAGCAGCCGCGGCGGGGAGGCGGATGGCTACACCTTC. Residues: CASSRGGEADGYTF.

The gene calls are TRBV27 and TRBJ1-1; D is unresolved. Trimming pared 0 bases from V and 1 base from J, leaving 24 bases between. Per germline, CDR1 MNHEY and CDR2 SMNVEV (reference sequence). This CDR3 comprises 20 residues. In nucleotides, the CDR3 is TGTGCCAGCAGTTTATCGCCCGAGGGTATTAGAAGACGGACGAACACTGAAGCTTTCTTT. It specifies CASSLSPEGIRRRTNTEAFF.

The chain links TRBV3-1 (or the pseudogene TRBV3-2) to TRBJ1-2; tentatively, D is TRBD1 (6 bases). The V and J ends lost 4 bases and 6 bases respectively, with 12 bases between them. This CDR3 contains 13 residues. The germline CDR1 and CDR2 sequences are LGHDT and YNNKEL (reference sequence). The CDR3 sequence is CASSPRDTHGYTF. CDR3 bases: TGTGCCAGCAGCCCACGGGACACCCATGGCTACACCTTC.

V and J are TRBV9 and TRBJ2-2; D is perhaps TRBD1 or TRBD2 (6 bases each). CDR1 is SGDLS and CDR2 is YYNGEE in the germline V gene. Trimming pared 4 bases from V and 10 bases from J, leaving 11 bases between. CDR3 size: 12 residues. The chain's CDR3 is CASSSGAKELFF. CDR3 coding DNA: TGTGCCAGCAGCTCGGGGGCGAAGGAGCTGTTTTTT.

CDR3 protein: CASSAPGTGGYTF. As DNA, the CDR3 is TGTGCCAGCAGTGCCCCCGGGACCGGGGGCTACACCTTC. This chain uses TRBV28 with TRBJ1-2; D might be TRBD1 (5 bases). V was cut by 5 bases and J by 8 bases, with 15 bases left in between. CDR1 MDHEN and CDR2 SYDVKM come from the germline V gene. The CDR3 has 13 amino acids.

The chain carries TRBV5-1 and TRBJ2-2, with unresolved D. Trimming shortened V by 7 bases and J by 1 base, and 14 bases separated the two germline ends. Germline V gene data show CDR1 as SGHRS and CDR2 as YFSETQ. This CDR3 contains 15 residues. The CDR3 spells CASGNSVVNTGELFF. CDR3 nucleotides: TGCGCCAGCGGAAACAGCGTAGTGAACACCGGGGAGCTGTTTTTT. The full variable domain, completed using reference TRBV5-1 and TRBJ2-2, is KAGVTQTPRYLIKTRGQQVTLSCSPISGHRSVSWYQQTPGQGLQFLFEYFSETQRNKGNFPGRFSGRQFSNSRSEMNVSTLELGDSALYLCASGNSVVNTGELFFGEGSRLTVL.

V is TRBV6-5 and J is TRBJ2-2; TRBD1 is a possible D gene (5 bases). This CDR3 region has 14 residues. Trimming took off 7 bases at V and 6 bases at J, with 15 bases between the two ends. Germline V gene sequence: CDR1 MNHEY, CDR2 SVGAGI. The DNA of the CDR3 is TGTGCCAGCATTTGGATCTCAGGGTCCGGGGAGCTGTTTTTT. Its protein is CASIWISGSGELFF.

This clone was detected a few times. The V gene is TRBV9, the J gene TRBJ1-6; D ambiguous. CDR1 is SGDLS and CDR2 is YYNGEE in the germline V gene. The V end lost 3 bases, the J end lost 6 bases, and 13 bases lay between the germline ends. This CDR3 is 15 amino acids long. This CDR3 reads CASSASSHLNSPLHF. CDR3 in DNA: TGTGCCAGCAGCGCCTCGTCCCACCTTAATTCACCCCTCCACTTT.

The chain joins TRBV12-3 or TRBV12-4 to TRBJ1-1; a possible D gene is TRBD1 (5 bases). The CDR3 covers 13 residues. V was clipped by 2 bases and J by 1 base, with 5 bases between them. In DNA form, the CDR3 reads TGTGCCAGCAGTTTAAGGGGGAACACTGAAGCTTTCTTT. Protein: CASSLRGNTEAFF.

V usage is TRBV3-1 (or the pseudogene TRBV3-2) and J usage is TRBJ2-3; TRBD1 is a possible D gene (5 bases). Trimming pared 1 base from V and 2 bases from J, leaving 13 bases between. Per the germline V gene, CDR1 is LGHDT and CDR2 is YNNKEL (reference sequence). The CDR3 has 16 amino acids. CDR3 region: CASSQVTGHFTDTQYF. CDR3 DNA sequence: TGTGCCAGCAGCCAAGTTACAGGTCACTTCACAGATACGCAGTATTTT.

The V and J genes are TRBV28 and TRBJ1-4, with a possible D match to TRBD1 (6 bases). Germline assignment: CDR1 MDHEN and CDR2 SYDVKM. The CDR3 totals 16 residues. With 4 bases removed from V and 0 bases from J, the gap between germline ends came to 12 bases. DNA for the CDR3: TGTGCCAGCAGTTCATGGACAGCGTCAACTAATGAAAAACTGTTTTTT. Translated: CASSSWTASTNEKLFF.

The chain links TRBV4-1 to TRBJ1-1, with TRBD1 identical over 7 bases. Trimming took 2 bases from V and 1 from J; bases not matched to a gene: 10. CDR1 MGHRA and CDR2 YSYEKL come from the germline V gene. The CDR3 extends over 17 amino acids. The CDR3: CASSQIVDRTPNTEAFF. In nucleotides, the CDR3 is TGCGCCAGCAGCCAAATTGTGGACAGGACTCCGAACACTGAAGCTTTCTTT.

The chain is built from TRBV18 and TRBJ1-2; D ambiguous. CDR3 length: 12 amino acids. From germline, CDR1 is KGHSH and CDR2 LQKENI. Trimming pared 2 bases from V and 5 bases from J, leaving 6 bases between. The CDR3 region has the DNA TGTGCCAGCTCACCAGGGGAGTATGGCTACACCTTC. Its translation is CASSPGEYGYTF.